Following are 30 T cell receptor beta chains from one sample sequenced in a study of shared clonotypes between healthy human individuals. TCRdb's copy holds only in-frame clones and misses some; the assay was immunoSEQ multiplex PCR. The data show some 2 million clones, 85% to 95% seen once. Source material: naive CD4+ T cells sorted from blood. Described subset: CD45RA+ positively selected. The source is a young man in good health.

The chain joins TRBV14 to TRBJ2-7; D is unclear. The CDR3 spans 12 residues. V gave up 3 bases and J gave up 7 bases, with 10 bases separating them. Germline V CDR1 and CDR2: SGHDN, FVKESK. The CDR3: CASSHLGREQYF. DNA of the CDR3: TGTGCCAGCAGCCATCTTGGACGAGAGCAGTACTTC.

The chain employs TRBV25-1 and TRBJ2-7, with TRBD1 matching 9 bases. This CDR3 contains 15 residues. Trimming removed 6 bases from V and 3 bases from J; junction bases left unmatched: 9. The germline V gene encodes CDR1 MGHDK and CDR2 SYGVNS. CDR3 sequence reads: CASRDPGQGDYEQYF. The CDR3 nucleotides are TGTGCCAGCAGAGACCCGGGACAGGGTGACTACGAGCAGTACTTC.

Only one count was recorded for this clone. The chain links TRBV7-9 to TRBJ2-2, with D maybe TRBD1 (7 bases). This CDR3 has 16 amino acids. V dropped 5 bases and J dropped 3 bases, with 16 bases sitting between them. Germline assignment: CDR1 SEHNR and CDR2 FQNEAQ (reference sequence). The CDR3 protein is CASSPLQGTHTGELFF. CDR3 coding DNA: TGTGCCAGCAGCCCCCTACAGGGGACTCACACCGGGGAGCTGTTTTTT.

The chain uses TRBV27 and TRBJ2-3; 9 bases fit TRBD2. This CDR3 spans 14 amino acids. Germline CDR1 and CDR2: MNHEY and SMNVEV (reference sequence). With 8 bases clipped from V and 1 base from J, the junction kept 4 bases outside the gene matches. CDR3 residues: CASRRTSGTDTQYF. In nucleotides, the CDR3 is TGTGCCAGCCGACGGACTAGCGGCACAGATACGCAGTATTTT.

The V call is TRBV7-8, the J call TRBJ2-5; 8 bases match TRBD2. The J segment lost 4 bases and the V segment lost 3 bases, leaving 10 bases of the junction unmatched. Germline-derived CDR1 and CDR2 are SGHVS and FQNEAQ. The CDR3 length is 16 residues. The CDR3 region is CASSFQGAGLGETQYF. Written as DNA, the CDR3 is TGTGCCAGCAGCTTCCAGGGAGCGGGACTAGGAGAGACCCAGTACTTC.

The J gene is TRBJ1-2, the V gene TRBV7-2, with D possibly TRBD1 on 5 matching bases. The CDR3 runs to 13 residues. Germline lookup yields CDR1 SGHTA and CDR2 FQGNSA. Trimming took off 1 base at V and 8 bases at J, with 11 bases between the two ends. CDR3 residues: CASSLVAEGGYTF. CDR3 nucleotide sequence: TGTGCCAGCAGCTTAGTCGCGGAGGGGGGCTACACCTTC.

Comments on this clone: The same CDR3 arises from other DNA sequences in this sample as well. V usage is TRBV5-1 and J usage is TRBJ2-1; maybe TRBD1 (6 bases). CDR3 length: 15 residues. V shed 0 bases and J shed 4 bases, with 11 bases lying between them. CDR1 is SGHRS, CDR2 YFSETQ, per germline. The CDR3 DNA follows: TGCGCCAGCAGCTTGGACCAGGGGCCGTACAATGAGCAGTTCTTC. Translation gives CASSLDQGPYNEQFF.

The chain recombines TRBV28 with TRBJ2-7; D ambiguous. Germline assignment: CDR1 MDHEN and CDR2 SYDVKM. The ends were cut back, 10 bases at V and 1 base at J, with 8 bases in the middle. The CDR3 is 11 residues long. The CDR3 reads CATLRSYEQYF. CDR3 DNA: TGTGCCACCTTAAGGTCCTACGAGCAGTACTTC.

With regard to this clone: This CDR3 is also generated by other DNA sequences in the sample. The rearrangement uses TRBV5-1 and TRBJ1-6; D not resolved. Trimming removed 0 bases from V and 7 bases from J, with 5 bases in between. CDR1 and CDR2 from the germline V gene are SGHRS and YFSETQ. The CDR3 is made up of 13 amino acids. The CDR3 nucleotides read TGCGCCAGCAGCTTGGGGGAAAATTCACCCCTCCACTTT. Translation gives CASSLGENSPLHF.

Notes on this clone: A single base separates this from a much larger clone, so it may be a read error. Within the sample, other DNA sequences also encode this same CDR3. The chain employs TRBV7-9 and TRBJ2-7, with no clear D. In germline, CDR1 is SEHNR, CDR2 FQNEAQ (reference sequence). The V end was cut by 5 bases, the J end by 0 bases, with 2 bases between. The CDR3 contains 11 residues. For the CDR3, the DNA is TGTGCCAGCAGCCACTCCTACGAGCAGTACTTC. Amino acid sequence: CASSHSYEQYF.

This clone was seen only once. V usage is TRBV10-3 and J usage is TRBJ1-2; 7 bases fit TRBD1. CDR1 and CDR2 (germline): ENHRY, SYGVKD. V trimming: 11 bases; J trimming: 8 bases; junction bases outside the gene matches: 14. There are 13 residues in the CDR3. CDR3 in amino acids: CAAHQGQGVGYTF. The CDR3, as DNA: TGTGCCGCCCATCAGGGTCAGGGGGTAGGCTACACCTTC.

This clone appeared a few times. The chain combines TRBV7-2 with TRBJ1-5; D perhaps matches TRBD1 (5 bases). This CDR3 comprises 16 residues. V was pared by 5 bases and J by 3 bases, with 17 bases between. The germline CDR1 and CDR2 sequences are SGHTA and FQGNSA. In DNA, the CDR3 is TGTGCCAGCAGCCCTAGCTCGGGGCCAAACAATCAGCCCCAGCATTTT. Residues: CASSPSSGPNNQPQHF. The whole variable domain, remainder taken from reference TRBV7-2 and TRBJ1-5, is GAGVSQSPSNKVTEKGKDVELRCDPISGHTALYWYRQSLGQGLEFLIYFQGNSAPDKSGLPSDRFSAERTGGSVSTLTIQRTQQEDSAVYLCASSPSSGPNNQPQHFGDGTRLSIL.

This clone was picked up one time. CDR3 in DNA: TGTGCCAGCAGCTCCCTCACTCCCGGTAAGAGAAAACGGGGGCGGGGCTACACCTTC. Translated: CASSSLTPGKRKRGRGYTF. This chain uses TRBV7-3 with TRBJ1-2, with a possible D match to TRBD1 (6 bases). Per the germline V gene, CDR1 is SGHTA and CDR2 is FQGTGA. CDR3 length: 19 residues. The V end lost 4 bases, the J end lost 8 bases, and 32 bases lay between the germline ends.

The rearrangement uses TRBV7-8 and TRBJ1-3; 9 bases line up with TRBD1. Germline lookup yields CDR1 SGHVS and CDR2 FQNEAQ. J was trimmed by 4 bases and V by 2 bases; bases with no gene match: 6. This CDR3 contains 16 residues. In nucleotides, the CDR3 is TGTGCCAGCAGCTTACAACAGGGGGCTGGCGGAAACACCATATATTTT. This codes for CASSLQQGAGGNTIYF.

The chain's CDR3 is CASSAGGAGYEQYF. The CDR3 coding sequence is TGCGCCAGCAGCGCCGGGGGGGCCGGGTACGAGCAGTACTTC. V is TRBV5-1 and J is TRBJ2-7, with TRBD2 matching 8 bases. Trimming removed 4 bases from V and 4 bases from J; junction bases left unmatched: 7. The CDR3 runs to 14 residues. CDR1 and CDR2 from the germline V gene are SGHRS and YFSETQ.

The CDR3 DNA is TGTGCCAGCGCGAAAGGTTTCTCCTACGAGCAGTACTTC. It is translated as CASAKGFSYEQYF. The genes are TRBV6-6 and TRBJ2-7; D is unclear. The CDR3 has 13 amino acids. Trimming took off 8 bases at V and 0 bases at J, with 11 bases between the two ends. Looked up from germline, CDR1 is MNHNY and CDR2 is SVGAGI (reference sequence).

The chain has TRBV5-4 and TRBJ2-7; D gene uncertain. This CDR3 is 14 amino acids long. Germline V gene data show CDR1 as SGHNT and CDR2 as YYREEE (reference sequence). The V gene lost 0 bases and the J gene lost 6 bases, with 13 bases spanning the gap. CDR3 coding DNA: TGTGCCAGCAGCTTGGAACAGCTAAGAGGCGAGCAGTACTTC. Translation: CASSLEQLRGEQYF.

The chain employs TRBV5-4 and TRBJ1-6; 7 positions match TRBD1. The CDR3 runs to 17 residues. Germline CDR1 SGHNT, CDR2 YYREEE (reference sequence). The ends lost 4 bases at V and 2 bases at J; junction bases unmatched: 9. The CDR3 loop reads CASSPKPQGAYNSPLHF. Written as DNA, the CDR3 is TGTGCCAGCAGCCCAAAACCCCAGGGGGCCTATAATTCACCCCTCCACTTT.

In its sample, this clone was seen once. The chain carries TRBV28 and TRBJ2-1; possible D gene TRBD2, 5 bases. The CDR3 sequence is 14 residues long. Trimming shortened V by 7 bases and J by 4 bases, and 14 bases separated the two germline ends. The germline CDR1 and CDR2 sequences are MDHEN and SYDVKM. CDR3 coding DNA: TGTGCCAGCACCGTCCAGGACTTTTACAATGAGCAGTTCTTC. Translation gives CASTVQDFYNEQFF.

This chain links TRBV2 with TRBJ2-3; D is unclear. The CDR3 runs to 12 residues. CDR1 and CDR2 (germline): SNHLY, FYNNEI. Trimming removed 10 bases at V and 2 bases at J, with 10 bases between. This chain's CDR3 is CATQLTTDTQYF. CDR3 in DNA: TGTGCCACACAATTAACCACAGATACGCAGTATTTT. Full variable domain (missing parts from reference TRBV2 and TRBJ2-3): EPEVTQTPSHQVTQMGQEVILRCVPISNHLYFYWYRQILGQKVEFLVSFYNNEISEKSEIFDDQFSVERPDGSNFTLKIRSTKLEDSAMYFCATQLTTDTQYFGPGTRLTVL.

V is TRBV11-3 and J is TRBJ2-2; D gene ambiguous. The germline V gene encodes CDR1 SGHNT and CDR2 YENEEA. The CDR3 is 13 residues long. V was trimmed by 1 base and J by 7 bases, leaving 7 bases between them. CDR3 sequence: CASSLGSFGELFF. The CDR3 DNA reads TGTGCCAGCAGCTTAGGTTCTTTCGGGGAGCTGTTTTTT.

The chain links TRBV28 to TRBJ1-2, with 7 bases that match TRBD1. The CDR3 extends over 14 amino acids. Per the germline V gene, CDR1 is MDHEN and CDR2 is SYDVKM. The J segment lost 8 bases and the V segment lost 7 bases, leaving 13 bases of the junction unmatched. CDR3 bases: TGTGCCAGCACCTTTACGTATGGGACAGCAGGCTACACCTTC. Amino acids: CASTFTYGTAGYTF.

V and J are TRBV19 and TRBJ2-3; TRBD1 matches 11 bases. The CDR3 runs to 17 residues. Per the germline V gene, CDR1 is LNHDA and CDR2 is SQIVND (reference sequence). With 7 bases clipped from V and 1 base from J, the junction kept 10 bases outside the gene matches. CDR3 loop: CASKKLWTGGRTDTQYF. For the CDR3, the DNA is TGTGCCAGTAAAAAACTCTGGACAGGGGGCCGCACAGATACGCAGTATTTT.

The CDR3 region has the DNA TGTGCCTGGAGTGTACTGGACAGGAGAGCTGAAAAACTGTTTTTT. It specifies CAWSVLDRRAEKLFF. The genes are TRBV30 and TRBJ1-4; 7 bases align to TRBD1. Germline CDR1 reads GTSNPN; CDR2 reads SVGIG (reference sequence). This CDR3 contains 15 residues. V trimming: 0 bases; J trimming: 7 bases; junction bases outside the gene matches: 8.

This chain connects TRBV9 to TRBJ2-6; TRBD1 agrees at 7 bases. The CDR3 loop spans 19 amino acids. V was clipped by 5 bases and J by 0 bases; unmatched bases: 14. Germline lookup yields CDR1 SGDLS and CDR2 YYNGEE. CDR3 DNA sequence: TGTGCCAGCAGTGATCCGACAGGGAGCCCTGTCTCTGGGGCCAACGTCCTGACTTTC. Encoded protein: CASSDPTGSPVSGANVLTF.

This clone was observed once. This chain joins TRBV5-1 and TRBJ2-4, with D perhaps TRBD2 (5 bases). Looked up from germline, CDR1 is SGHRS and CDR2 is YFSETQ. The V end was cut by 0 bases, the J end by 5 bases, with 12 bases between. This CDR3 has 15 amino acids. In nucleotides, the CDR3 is TGCGCCAGCAGCTTGGAACACGGGATTCAAAACATTCAGTACTTC. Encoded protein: CASSLEHGIQNIQYF. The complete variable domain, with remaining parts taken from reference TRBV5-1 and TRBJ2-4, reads KAGVTQTPRYLIKTRGQQVTLSCSPISGHRSVSWYQQTPGQGLQFLFEYFSETQRNKGNFPGRFSGRQFSNSRSEMNVSTLELGDSALYLCASSLEHGIQNIQYFGAGTRLSVL.

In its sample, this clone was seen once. In DNA form, the CDR3 reads TGTGCCAGCAGCCCCGGAGTGGGGCCTTACGAGCAGTACTTC. Its protein product is CASSPGVGPYEQYF. The V call is TRBV7-2, the J call TRBJ2-7; TRBD1 might be the D (5 bases). Germline V gene data show CDR1 as SGHTA and CDR2 as FQGNSA. This CDR3 is built from 14 residues. Between the trimmed V and J ends, which lost 5 bases and 4 bases, there was a span of 15 bases.

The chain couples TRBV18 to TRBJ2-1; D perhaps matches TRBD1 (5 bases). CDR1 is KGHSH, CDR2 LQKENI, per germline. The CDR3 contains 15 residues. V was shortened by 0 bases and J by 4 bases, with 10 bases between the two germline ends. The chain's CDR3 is CASSPPSQGYNEQFF. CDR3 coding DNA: TGTGCCAGCTCACCACCTAGCCAGGGTTACAATGAGCAGTTCTTC. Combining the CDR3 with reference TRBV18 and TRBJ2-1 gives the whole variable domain NAGVMQNPRHLVRRRGQEARLRCSPMKGHSHVYWYRQLPEEGLKFMVYLQKENIIDESGMPKERFSAEFPKEGPSILRIQQVVRGDSAAYFCASSPPSQGYNEQFFGPGTRLTVL.

The CDR3 reads CASSRGQEKNYGYTF. DNA of the CDR3: TGTGCCAGCAGTCGAGGACAGGAGAAAAACTATGGCTACACCTTC. The V and J genes are TRBV5-4 and TRBJ1-2; 7 positions match TRBD1. Per germline, CDR1 SGHNT and CDR2 YYREEE (reference sequence). The CDR3 totals 15 residues. The trim removed 5 bases at V and 2 bases at J, leaving 9 bases unmatched. Filled out from reference TRBV5-4 and TRBJ1-2, the complete variable domain reads ETGVTQSPTHLIKTRGQQVTLRCSSQSGHNTVSWYQQALGQGPQFIFQYYREEENGRGNFPPRFSGLQFPNYSSELNVNALELDDSALYLCASSRGQEKNYGYTFGSGTRLTVV.

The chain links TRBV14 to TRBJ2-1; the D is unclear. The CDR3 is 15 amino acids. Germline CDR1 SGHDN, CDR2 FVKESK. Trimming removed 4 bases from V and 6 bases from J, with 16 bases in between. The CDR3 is CASSPRASTSNEQFF. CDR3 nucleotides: TGTGCCAGCAGCCCCCGGGCATCCACATCCAATGAGCAGTTCTTC.